These T cell receptor beta chains were read from a single sample in a study of beta chain features in type 1 diabetes. Measured with immunoSEQ multiplex PCR; TCRdb has only the in-frame clones, and not every one. The data contain under 300,000 clones, roughly 13% of them singletons. The sequencing sample was made of naive CD4+ T cells from blood. The receptors here all came from a man aged 25-40 years with type 1 diabetes. The CDR3 runs from the conserved cysteine through the conserved F or W. D genes are given only for firm matches. Clone size appears in some rows only: once, few, many, or a class for an expanded clone.

NA	NA	TRBV30	TRBJ2-2	CAWRGQLTGELFF	TGTGCCTGGAGGGGCCAGCTCACCGGGGAGCTGTTTTTT
TRBD1	few	TRBV7-9	TRBJ1-1	CASSPQGTVNTEAFF	TGTGCCAGCAGCCCGCAAGGGACAGTGAACACTGAAGCTTTCTTT
TRBD2	NA	TRBV7-2	TRBJ2-5	CASSPRPYFGGETQYF	TGTGCCAGCAGCCCCCGGCCATACTTCGGGGGGGAGACCCAGTACTTC
NA	NA	TRBV27	TRBJ2-7	CVVRGNYEQYF	TGTGTCGTTAGGGGAAACTACGAGCAGTACTTC
TRBD2	NA	TRBV14	TRBJ2-7	CASSQVRAGGPDWYF	TGTGCCAGCAGCCAAGTCCGAGCGGGAGGGCCTGACTGGTACTTC
NA	few	TRBV18	TRBJ1-1	CASSPPESANTEAFF	TGTGCCAGCTCACCACCGGAGTCAGCTAACACTGAAGCTTTCTTT
TRBD2	NA	TRBV18	TRBJ2-7	CASSPSGRPYEQYF	TGTGCCAGCTCACCTAGCGGGAGGCCCTACGAGCAGTACTTC
TRBD2	NA	TRBV4-2	TRBJ2-2	CASSQDGTSGANTGELFF	TGTGCCAGCAGCCAGGATGGGACTAGCGGTGCGAACACCGGGGAGCTGTTTTTT
TRBD1	few	TRBV2	TRBJ1-2	CASSATGDSYGYTF	TGTGCCAGCAGCGCGACAGGGGACTCCTATGGCTACACCTTC
TRBD2	NA	TRBV5-1	TRBJ2-1	CASSLALAVYNEQFF	TGCGCCAGCAGCTTGGCTCTAGCGGTTTACAATGAGCAGTTCTTC
TRBD2	NA	TRBV30	TRBJ2-7	CAWSDLAAHHEQYF	TGTGCCTGGAGTGATCTAGCGGCTCACCACGAGCAGTACTTC
TRBD2	few	TRBV5-1	TRBJ2-3	CASGLAGEVDTQYF	TGCGCCAGCGGACTAGCGGGAGAGGTAGATACGCAGTATTTT
NA	NA	TRBV15	TRBJ1-1	CATSWERNTEAFF	TGTGCCACCAGCTGGGAGAGGAACACTGAAGCTTTCTTT
TRBD1	NA	TRBV27	TRBJ1-1	CASSFQGGSEAFF	TGTGCCAGCAGTTTTCAGGGGGGTTCTGAAGCTTTCTTT